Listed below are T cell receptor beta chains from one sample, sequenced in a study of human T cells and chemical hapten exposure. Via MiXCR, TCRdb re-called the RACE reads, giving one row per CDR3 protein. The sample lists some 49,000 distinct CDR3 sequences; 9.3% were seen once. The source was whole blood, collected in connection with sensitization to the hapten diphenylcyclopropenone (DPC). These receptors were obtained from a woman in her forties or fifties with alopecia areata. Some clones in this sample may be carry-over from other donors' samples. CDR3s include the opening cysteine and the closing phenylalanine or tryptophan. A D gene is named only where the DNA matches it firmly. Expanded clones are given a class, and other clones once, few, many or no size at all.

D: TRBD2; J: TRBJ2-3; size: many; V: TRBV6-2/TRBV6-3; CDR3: CASSRLAGVGTDTQYF; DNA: TGTGCCAGCAGTCGCCTAGCGGGAGTTGGCACAGATACGCAGTATTTT
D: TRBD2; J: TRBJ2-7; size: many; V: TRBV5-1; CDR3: CASSFAGVNYEQYF; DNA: TGCGCCAGCAGCTTTGCGGGAGTGAACTACGAGCAGTACTTC
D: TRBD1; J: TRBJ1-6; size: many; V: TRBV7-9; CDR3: CASSSTGQGLHF; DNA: TGTGCCAGCAGTTCGACCGGACAGGGCCTCCACTTT
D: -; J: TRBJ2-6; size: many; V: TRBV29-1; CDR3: CSVGNSGANVLTF; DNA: TGCAGCGTTGGAAACTCTGGGGCCAACGTCCTGACTTTC
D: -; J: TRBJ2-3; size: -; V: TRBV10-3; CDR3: CAISESGGFADTQYF; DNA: TGTGCCATCAGTGAGTCTGGGGGGTTCGCAGATACGCAGTATTTT
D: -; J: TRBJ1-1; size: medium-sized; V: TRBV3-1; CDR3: CASSQGQHGAAFF; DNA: TGTGCCAGCAGCCAAGGGCAGCACGGTGCCGCTTTCTTT
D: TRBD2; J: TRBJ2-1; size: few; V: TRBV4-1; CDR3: CASSRGTSGYNEQFF; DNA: TGCGCCAGCAGCCGCGGGACTAGCGGGTACAATGAGCAGTTCTTC
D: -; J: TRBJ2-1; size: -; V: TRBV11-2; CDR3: CASSNPGGSMTYNEQFF; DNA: TGTGCCAGCAGCAATCCCGGAGGGAGTATGACCTACAATGAGCAGTTCTTC
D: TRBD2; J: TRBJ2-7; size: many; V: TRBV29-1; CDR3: CSVTSSGSRSEQYF; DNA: TGCAGCGTCACCAGCAGCGGGAGTCGGTCCGAGCAGTACTTC
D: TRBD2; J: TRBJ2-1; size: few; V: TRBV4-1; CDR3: CASSHLAGGRNEQFF; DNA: TGCGCCAGCAGCCATCTAGCGGGAGGGCGGAATGAGCAGTTCTTC
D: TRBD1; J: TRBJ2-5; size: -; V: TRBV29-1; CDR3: CSVEEQGVVTQYF; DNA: TGCAGCGTTGAAGAGCAGGGGGTTGTGACCCAGTACTTC
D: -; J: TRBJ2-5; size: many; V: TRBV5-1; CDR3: CASTEGETQYF; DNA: TGCGCCAGCACCGAAGGAGAGACCCAGTACTTC
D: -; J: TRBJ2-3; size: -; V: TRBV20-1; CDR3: CSAPPAGLTDTQYF; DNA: TGCAGTGCTCCCCCTGCAGGGTTAACAGATACGCAGTATTTT